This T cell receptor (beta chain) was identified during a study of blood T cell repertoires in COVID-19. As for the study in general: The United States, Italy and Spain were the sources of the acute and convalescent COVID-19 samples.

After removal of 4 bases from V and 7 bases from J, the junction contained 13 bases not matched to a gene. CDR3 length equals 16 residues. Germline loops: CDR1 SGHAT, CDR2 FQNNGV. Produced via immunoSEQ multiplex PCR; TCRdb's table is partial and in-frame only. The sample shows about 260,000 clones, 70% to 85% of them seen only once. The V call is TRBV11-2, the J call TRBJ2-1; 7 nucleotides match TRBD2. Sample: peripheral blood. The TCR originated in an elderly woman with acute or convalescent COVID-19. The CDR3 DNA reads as TGTGCCAGCAGCTCCGGGTGGCGGGGAGGGCTTAATGAGCAGTTCTTC. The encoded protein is CASSSGWRGGLNEQFF.